What follows is one T cell receptor (beta chain) and its context. Its specificity is not known. This sample stems from a study of cytomegalovirus exposure and HLA in healthy donors. The germline V gene encodes CDR1 SQVTM and CDR2 ANQGSEA. This CDR3 is 12 amino acids long. The PCR had 60 Vbeta and 13 Jbeta primers. As originally analysed: Per a later analysis, the number of unique TCR beta chains was roughly 80 million, of which roughly 11 million were shared. The table came from immunoSEQ multiplex PCR; TCRdb's copy has only in-frame clones and leaves some out. The V and J calls and clone size come from that table; D and trimming were worked out from the DNA. Here the sample spans over 200,000 clones, 77% being singletons. Study-level findings and limits: Per a prior analysis, the majority of TCR beta V segments were productive roughly 90% or roughly 30% of the time. Because they were indistinguishable, some V segments, including TRBV6-2 and TRBV6-3, were excluded.

The receptor comes from a woman aged 60-75 years in good health and CMV-seropositive. Material for sequencing was PBMCs. This sequence joins TRBV29-1 and TRBJ2-5; D might be TRBD1 (5 bases). Matching the DNA end better, TRBJ2-7 makes the J call doubtful. The CDR3 DNA reads TGCAGCGTTGCGGCAGGGCCCTACGAGCAGTACTTC. This sequence encodes CSVAAGPYEQYF.